This T cell receptor beta chain was recorded in a study of lymphopenia after photon versus proton radiotherapy. Study-level findings and limits: Relative stability marked proton patients; photon patients lost diversity and naive cells. Post-nadir diversity loss with photons came from oligoclonal expansion, particularly CD8+ Temra cells. In patients who died, overall survival fell as post-nadir TCR diversity dropped more.

The CDR3 contains 11 residues. V dropped 6 bases and J dropped 11 bases, with 13 bases sitting between them. Germline CDR1 is MNHEY and CDR2 is SVGAGI. Profiling relied on immunoSEQ multiplex PCR, and the TCRdb table lists in-frame clones only, not all of them. This sample has 25,000 to 30,000 clones, with around 82% found just once. A word on this clone: What it recognizes is unknown.

This clonotype was sampled from a man aged 50-59 years with gastric cancer. The sequencing here drew on peripheral blood, taken from a patient treated with photon-based radiotherapy. The chain recombines TRBV6-5 with TRBJ1-1; D unresolved. DNA for the CDR3: TGTGCCAGCAGGTCCCCCCTAGGTGCTTTCTTT. Protein: CASRSPLGAFF.